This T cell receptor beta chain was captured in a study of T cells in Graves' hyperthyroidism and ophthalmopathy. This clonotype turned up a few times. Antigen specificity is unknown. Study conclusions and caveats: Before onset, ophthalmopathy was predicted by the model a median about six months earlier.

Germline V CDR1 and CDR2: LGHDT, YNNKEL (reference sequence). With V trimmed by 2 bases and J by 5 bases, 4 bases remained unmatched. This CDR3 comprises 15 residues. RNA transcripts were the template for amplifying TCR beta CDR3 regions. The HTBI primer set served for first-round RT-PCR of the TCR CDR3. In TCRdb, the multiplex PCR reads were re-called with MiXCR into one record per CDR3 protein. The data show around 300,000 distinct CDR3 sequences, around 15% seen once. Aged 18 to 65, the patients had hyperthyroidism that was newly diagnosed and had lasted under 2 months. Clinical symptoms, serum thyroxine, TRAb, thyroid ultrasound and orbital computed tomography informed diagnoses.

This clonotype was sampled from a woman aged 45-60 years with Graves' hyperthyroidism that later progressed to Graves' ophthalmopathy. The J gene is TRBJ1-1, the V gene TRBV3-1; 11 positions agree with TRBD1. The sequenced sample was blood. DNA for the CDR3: TGTGCCAGCAGCCAACGGACAGGGGGCCGGACTGAAGCTTTCTTT. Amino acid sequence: CASSQRTGGRTEAFF. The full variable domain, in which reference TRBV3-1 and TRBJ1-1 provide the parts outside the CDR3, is DTAVSQTPKYLVTQMGNDKSIKCEQNLGHDTMYWYKQDSKKFLKIMFSYNNKELIINETVPNRFSPKSPDKAHLNLHINSLELGDSAVYFCASSQRTGGRTEAFFGQGTRLTVV.